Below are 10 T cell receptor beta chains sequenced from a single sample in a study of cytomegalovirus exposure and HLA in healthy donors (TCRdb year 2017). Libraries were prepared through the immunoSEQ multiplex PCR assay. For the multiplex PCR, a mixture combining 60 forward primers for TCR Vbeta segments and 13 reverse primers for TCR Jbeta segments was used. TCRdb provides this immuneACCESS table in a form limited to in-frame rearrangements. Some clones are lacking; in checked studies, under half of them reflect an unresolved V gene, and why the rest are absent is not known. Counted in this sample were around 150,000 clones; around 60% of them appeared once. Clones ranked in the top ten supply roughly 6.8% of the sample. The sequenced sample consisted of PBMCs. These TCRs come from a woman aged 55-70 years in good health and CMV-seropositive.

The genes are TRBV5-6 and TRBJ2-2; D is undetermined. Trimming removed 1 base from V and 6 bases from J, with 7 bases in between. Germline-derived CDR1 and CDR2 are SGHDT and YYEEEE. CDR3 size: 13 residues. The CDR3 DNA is TGTGCCAGCAGCTTGTGGGCCTCCGGGGAGCTGTTTTTT. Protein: CASSLWASGELFF.

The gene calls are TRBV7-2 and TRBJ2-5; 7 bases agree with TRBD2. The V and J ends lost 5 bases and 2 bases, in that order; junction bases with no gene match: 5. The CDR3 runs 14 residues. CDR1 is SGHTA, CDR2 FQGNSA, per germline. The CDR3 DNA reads TGTGCCAGCAGCCGCAGCGGGGTTCAAGAGACCCAGTACTTC. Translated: CASSRSGVQETQYF.

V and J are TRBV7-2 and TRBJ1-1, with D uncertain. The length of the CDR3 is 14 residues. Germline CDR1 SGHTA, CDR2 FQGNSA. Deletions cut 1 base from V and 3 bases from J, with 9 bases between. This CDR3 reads CASSLGQTYTEAFF. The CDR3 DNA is TGTGCCAGCAGCTTAGGCCAGACTTACACTGAAGCTTTCTTT.

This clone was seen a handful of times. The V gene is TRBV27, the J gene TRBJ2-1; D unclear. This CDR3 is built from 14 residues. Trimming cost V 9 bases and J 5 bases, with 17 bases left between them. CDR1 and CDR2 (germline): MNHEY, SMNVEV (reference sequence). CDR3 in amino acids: CASSWPSRHNEQFF. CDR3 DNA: TGTGCCAGTTCTTGGCCCTCCAGGCACAATGAGCAGTTCTTC.

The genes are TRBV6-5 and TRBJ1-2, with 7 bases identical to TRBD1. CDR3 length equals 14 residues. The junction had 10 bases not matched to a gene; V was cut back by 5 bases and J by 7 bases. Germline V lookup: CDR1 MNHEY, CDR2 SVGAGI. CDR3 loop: CASSDPRQGVGYTF. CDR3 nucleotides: TGTGCCAGCAGTGACCCCCGACAGGGTGTTGGCTACACCTTC.

The CDR3 sequence: CASSLQAGVGDTQYF. The CDR3 DNA follows: TGTGCCAGCAGCCTGCAAGCGGGAGTTGGTGATACGCAGTATTTT. The chain couples TRBV7-2 to TRBJ2-3; 8 positions agree with TRBD2. With V trimmed by 5 bases and J by 6 bases, 10 bases remained unmatched. The CDR3 runs to 15 residues. In germline, CDR1 is SGHTA, CDR2 FQGNSA.

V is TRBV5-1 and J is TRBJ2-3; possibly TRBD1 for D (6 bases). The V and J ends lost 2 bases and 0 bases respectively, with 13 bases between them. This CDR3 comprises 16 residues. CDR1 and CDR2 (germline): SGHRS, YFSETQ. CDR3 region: CASSFRGLTSTDTQYF. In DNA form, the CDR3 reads TGCGCCAGCAGCTTCAGGGGATTAACTAGCACAGATACGCAGTATTTT.

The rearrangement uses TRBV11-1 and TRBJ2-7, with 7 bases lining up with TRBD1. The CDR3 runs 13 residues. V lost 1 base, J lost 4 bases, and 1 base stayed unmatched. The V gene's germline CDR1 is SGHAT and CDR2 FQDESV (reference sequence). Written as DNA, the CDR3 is TGTGCCAGCAGCTTAGACAGGGGTTACGAGCAGTACTTC. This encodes CASSLDRGYEQYF.

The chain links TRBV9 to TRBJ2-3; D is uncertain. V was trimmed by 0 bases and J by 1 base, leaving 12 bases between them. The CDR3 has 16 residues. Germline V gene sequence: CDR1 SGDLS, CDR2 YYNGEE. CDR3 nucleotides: TGTGCCAGCAGCGTAGCTATGTGGCAGGGCACAGATACGCAGTATTTT. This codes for CASSVAMWQGTDTQYF.

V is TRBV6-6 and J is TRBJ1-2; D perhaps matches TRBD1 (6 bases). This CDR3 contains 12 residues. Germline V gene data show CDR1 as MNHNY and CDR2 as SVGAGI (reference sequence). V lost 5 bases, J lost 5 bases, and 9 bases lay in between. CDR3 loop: CASSRDTYGYTF. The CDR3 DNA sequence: TGTGCCAGCAGTCGGGACACTTATGGCTACACCTTC.